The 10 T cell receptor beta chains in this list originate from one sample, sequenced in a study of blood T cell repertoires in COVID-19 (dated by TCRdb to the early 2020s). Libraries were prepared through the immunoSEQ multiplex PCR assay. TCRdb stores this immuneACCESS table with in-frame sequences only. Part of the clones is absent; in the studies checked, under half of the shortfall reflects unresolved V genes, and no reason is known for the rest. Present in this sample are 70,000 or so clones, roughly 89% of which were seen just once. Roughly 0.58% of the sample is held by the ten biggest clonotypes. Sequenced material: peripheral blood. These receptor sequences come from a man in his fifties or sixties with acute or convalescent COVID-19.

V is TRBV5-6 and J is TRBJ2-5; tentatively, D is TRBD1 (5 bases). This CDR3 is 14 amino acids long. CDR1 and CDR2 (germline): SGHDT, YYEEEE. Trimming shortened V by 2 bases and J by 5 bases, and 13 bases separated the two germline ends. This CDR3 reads CASSLPRVEETQYF. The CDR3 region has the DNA TGTGCCAGCAGCTTACCCAGGGTAGAGGAGACCCAGTACTTC.

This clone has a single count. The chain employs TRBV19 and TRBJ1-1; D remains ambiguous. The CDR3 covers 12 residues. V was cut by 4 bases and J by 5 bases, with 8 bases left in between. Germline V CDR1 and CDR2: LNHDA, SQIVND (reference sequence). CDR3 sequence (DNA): TGTGCCAGTAGTAAGGAGGAGACTGAAGCTTTCTTT. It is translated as CASSKEETEAFF.

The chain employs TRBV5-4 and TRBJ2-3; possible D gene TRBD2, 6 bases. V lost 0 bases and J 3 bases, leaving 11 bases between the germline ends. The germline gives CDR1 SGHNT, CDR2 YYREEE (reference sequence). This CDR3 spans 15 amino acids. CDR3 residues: CASSLGATRTDTQYF. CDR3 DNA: TGTGCCAGCAGCTTGGGGGCGACTAGAACAGATACGCAGTATTTT.

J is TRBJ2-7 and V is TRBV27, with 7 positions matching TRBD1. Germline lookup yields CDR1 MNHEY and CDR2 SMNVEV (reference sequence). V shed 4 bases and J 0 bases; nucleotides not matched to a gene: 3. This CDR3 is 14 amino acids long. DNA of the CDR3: TGTGCCAGCAGTTCCGGACAGGACTCCTACGAGCAGTACTTC. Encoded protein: CASSSGQDSYEQYF.

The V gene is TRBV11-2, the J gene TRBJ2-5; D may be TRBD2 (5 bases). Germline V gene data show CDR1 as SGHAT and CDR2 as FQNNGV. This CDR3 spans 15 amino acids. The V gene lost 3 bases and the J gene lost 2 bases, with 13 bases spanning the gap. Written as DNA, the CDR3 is TGTGCCAGCAGCTTCCGGGGAGAATATCAAGAGACCCAGTACTTC. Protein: CASSFRGEYQETQYF.

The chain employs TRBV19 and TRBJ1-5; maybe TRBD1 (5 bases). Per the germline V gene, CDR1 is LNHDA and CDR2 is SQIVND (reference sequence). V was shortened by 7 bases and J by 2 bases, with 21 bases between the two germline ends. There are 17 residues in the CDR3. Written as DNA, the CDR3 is TGTGCCAGTATCGCCCGGGACTTCGGAGGCGGCAATCAGCCCCAGCATTTT. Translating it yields CASIARDFGGGNQPQHF.

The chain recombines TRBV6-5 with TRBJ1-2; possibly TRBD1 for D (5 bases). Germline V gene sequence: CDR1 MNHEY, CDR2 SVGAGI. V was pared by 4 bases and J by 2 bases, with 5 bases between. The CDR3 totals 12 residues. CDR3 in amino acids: CASSWTNYGYTF. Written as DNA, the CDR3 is TGTGCCAGCAGTTGGACAAACTATGGCTACACCTTC.

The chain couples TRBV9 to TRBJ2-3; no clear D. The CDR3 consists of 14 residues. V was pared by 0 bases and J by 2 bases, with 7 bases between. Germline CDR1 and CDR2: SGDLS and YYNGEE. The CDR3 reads CASSVDTTTDTQYF. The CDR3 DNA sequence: TGTGCCAGCAGCGTAGACACCACCACAGATACGCAGTATTTT.

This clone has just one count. The DNA for the CDR3 is TGTGCCAGCAGTAACCCGGGAGTCTTTTACAATGAGCAGTTCTTC. Translating it yields CASSNPGVFYNEQFF. The rearrangement links TRBV6-5 to TRBJ2-1; TRBD2 is a possible D gene (6 bases). Trimming stripped 5 bases from V and 4 bases from J, with 15 bases between. CDR3 size: 15 residues. CDR1 is MNHEY, CDR2 SVGAGI, per germline.

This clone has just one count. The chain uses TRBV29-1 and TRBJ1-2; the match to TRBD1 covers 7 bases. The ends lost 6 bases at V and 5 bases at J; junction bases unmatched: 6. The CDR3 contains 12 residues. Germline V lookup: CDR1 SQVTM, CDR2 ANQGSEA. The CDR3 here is CSVGTDRYGYTF. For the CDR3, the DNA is TGCAGCGTCGGGACAGATAGATATGGCTACACCTTC.